This is a list of T cell receptor beta chains from one sample in a study of shared clonotypes between healthy human individuals. Using immunoSEQ multiplex PCR, the repertoire was profiled, and TCRdb retains in-frame clones only, with some absent. The data hold about 2 million clones, with about 95% observed a single time. The sample consisted of naive CD8+ T cells sorted from blood. These receptors were obtained from a young man in good health. CDR3s leave out the opening cysteine and the closing phenylalanine or tryptophan.

V	J	CDR3
TRBV27	TRBJ2-3	ASSNLRDTQY
TRBV4-3	TRBJ2-1	ASSQRGTGVVDEQF
TRBV5-1	TRBJ2-3	ASSVSGTGTSTDTQY
TRBV5-1	TRBJ1-6	ASSLAGQVNSPLH
TRBV7-9	TRBJ2-2	ASSYGSSRPPGELF
TRBV13	TRBJ2-1	ASNGGDRRRNEQF
TRBV10-3	TRBJ2-7	AISETGTYEQY
TRBV5-6	TRBJ1-6	ASSPATGSLPALH
TRBV5-1	TRBJ2-5	ASSFEGSYQETQY
TRBV25-1	TRBJ2-7	ASSDGGREQY
TRBV6-5	TRBJ1-1	ASSYGGLGTEAF
TRBV29-1	TRBJ2-1	SVEDLQGYNEQF
TRBV7-9	TRBJ2-3	ASSLEGWVPGGGTDTQY
TRBV6-1	TRBJ1-2	ASSERMGGSYGYT
TRBV5-6	TRBJ2-5	ASRGLQETQY